The sample holds one count of the clone carrying this T cell receptor beta chain. MiXCR, run by TCRdb on the reads, gives a single entry per CDR3 protein. The sample has roughly 230,000 distinct CDR3 sequences; around 6.6% are singletons. These data are taken from a study of T cell repertoires in cytomegalovirus infection. The CDR3 is made up of 12 amino acids. V gave up 1 base and J gave up 10 bases, with 8 bases separating them. Germline assignment: CDR1 GTSNPN and CDR2 SVGIG (reference sequence). The chain has TRBV30 and TRBJ1-6, with TRBD1 as a possible D gene (5 bases). The sample comprised PBMCs. This sequence was found in a human donor in good health (CMV status not recorded). Some clones in this sample may be carry-over from other donors' samples. CDR3 protein: CAWSEGASPLHF. In DNA, the CDR3 is TGTGCCTGGAGTGAAGGGGCGTCACCCCTCCACTTT.